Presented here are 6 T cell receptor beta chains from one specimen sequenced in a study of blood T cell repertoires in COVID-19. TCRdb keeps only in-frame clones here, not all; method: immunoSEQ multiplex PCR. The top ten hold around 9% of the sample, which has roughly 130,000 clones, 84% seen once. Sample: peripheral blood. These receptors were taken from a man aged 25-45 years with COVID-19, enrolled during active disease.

The CDR3 sequence is CASTTLRGMDGELFF. For the CDR3, the DNA is TGTGCCAGCACAACCCTCAGGGGAATGGACGGGGAGCTGTTTTTT. The genes are TRBV6-5 and TRBJ2-2, with TRBD1 as a possible D gene (6 bases). The CDR3 extends over 15 amino acids. Trimming stripped 7 bases from V and 7 bases from J, with 19 bases between. CDR1 is MNHEY, CDR2 SVGAGI, per germline.

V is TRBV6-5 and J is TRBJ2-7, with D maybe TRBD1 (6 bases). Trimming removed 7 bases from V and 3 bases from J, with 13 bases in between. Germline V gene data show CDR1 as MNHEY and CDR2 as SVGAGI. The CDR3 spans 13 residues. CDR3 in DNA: TGTGCCAGCAACAGGGACGGATACTACGAGCAGTACTTC. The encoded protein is CASNRDGYYEQYF.

The CDR3 DNA reads as TGTGCCAGCAGCCTGGACAGGTGGAGCAATCAGCCCCAGCATTTT. This encodes CASSLDRWSNQPQHF. The chain combines TRBV2 with TRBJ1-5; 7 bases map to TRBD1. J lost 1 base, V lost 6 bases, and 6 bases had no gene match. This CDR3 is 15 amino acids long. Germline V gene lookup returns CDR1 SNHLY and CDR2 FYNNEI.

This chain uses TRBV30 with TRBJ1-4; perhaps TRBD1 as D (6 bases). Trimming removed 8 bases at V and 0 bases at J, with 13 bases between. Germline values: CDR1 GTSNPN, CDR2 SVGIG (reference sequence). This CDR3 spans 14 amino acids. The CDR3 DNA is TGTGCCAGCTATTCAGGGGCAACTAATGAAAAACTGTTTTTT. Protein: CASYSGATNEKLFF.

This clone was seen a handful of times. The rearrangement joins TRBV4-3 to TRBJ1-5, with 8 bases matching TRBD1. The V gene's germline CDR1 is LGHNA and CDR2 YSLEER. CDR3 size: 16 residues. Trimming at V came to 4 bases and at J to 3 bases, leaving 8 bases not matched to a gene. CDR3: CASSLHLDRVNQPQHF. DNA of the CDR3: TGCGCCAGCAGCCTCCACCTGGACAGGGTCAATCAGCCCCAGCATTTT.

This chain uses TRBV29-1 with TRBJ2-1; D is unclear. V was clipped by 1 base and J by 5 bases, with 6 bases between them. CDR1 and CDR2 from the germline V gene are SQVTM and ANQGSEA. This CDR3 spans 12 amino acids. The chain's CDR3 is CSVEGLNNEQFF. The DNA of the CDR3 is TGCAGCGTTGAAGGACTTAACAATGAGCAGTTCTTC.